These 11 T cell receptor beta chains share one sample of origin, sequenced in a study of blood T cell repertoires in COVID-19. Clones were read by immunoSEQ multiplex PCR, and TCRdb kept only the in-frame ones, dropping some. The sample contains 200,000 to 300,000 clones, around four fifths of which appear only once. The specimen sequenced was peripheral blood. The receptors were gathered from a man in his forties or fifties with acute or convalescent COVID-19.

The V call is TRBV30, the J call TRBJ1-4, with D possibly being TRBD1 (5 bases). The CDR3 has 16 residues. With 0 bases removed from V and 3 bases from J, the gap between germline ends came to 14 bases. Per the germline V gene, CDR1 is GTSNPN and CDR2 is SVGIG (reference sequence). The chain's CDR3 is CAWSVGQGSSNEKLFF. DNA for the CDR3: TGTGCCTGGAGTGTAGGCCAGGGATCCTCTAATGAAAAACTGTTTTTT.

The chain has TRBV2 and TRBJ1-1, with D unresolved. Germline CDR1 and CDR2: SNHLY and FYNNEI. With 3 bases removed from V and 4 bases from J, the gap between germline ends came to 12 bases. The CDR3 spans 14 residues. The chain's CDR3 is CASSDAAGTTEAFF. CDR3 bases: TGTGCCAGCAGTGATGCGGCGGGAACCACTGAAGCTTTCTTT.

The rearrangement uses TRBV25-1 and TRBJ1-3; 7 nucleotides align to TRBD1. This CDR3 contains 15 residues. Germline-derived CDR1 and CDR2 are MGHDK and SYGVNS. V lost 5 bases, J lost 3 bases, and 7 bases stayed unmatched. The CDR3 reads CASSPGQVLGNTIYF. The CDR3 bases are TGTGCCAGCAGTCCTGGACAGGTCCTTGGAAACACCATATATTTT. The full variable domain, completed using reference TRBV25-1 and TRBJ1-3, is EADIYQTPRYLVIGTGKKITLECSQTMGHDKMYWYQQDPGMELHLIHYSYGVNSTEKGDLSSESTVSRIRTEHFPLTLESARPSHTSQYLCASSPGQVLGNTIYFGEGSWLTVV.

The chain couples TRBV11-2 to TRBJ1-4; D unresolved. V shed 4 bases and J shed 0 bases, with 6 bases lying between them. The CDR3 covers 14 residues. The germline V gene encodes CDR1 SGHAT and CDR2 FQNNGV. The CDR3 nucleotides read TGTGCCAGCAGCTCCAGATCAACTAATGAAAAACTGTTTTTT. It encodes CASSSRSTNEKLFF.

The count of this clone is one. DNA of the CDR3: TGTGCCAGCAGTGAAGCGTTAGGACAGGGATACATTCAGTACTTC. It translates to CASSEALGQGYIQYF. This chain joins TRBV2 and TRBJ2-4; 8 positions match TRBD1. The CDR3 sequence is 15 residues long. The trim removed 0 bases at V and 8 bases at J, leaving 6 bases unmatched. Looked up from germline, CDR1 is SNHLY and CDR2 is FYNNEI. Full variable domain (rest looked up from reference TRBV2 and TRBJ2-4): EPEVTQTPSHQVTQMGQEVILRCVPISNHLYFYWYRQILGQKVEFLVSFYNNEISEKSEIFDDQFSVERPDGSNFTLKIRSTKLEDSAMYFCASSEALGQGYIQYFGAGTRLSVL.

The DNA for the CDR3 is TGTGCCAGCAGCCCCCGGACAGGCTACCCTTCCTACGAGCAGTACTTC. Translation: CASSPRTGYPSYEQYF. The chain is built from TRBV9 and TRBJ2-7, with TRBD1 identical over 7 bases. With V trimmed by 4 bases and J by 1 base, 11 bases remained unmatched. This CDR3 is 16 amino acids long. CDR1 and CDR2 from the germline V gene are SGDLS and YYNGEE.

The chain carries TRBV2 and TRBJ1-1; D possibly corresponds to TRBD1 (5 bases). V was clipped by 7 bases and J by 4 bases, with 19 bases between them. Germline CDR1 and CDR2: SNHLY and FYNNEI. This CDR3 is built from 15 residues. The CDR3: CASTFPRSRGTEAFF. In DNA, the CDR3 is TGTGCCAGCACATTCCCCAGGTCTAGGGGCACTGAAGCTTTCTTT. The whole variable domain, remainder taken from reference TRBV2 and TRBJ1-1, is EPEVTQTPSHQVTQMGQEVILRCVPISNHLYFYWYRQILGQKVEFLVSFYNNEISEKSEIFDDQFSVERPDGSNFTLKIRSTKLEDSAMYFCASTFPRSRGTEAFFGQGTRLTVV.

V is TRBV4-1 and J is TRBJ1-5; D uncertain. This CDR3 is 13 amino acids long. Germline V gene data show CDR1 as MGHRA and CDR2 as YSYEKL. The V end lost 0 bases, the J end lost 7 bases, and 7 bases lay between the germline ends. The CDR3 DNA reads as TGCGCCAGCAGCCAAGATCATGAGCAGCCCCAGCATTTT. Its translation is CASSQDHEQPQHF.

This chain links TRBV11-2 with TRBJ2-3; 10 bases align to TRBD2. The CDR3 sequence is 18 residues long. CDR1 and CDR2 (germline): SGHAT, FQNNGV. V shed 5 bases, J shed 5 bases, and the junction held 16 bases outside the gene matches. The DNA for the CDR3 is TGTGCCAGCAGCCCTCAGGGTAGCGGGAGGAGTGGGAAAGATACGCAGTATTTT. Its protein is CASSPQGSGRSGKDTQYF.

The V gene is TRBV5-4, the J gene TRBJ2-3, with D possibly being TRBD2 (7 bases). This CDR3 region has 15 residues. Germline CDR1 is SGHNT and CDR2 is YYREEE (reference sequence). The germline V and J ends were trimmed by 5 bases and 3 bases, with 16 bases remaining between them. In DNA form, the CDR3 reads TGTGCCAGCAGACTCGGGGGGCCCCAGACAGATACGCAGTATTTT. Its translation: CASRLGGPQTDTQYF.

The rearrangement joins TRBV28 to TRBJ2-7; possibly TRBD1 for D (5 bases). This CDR3 has 15 residues. V lost 4 bases and J lost 4, with 17 bases in between. CDR1 MDHEN and CDR2 SYDVKM come from the germline V gene. The CDR3 DNA follows: TGTGCCAGCAGTTCACCATCCACAGGAGTGTACGAGCAGTACTTC. Its protein is CASSSPSTGVYEQYF.